This T cell receptor (beta chain) emerged from a study of OX40 agonist ivuxolimab in advanced cancers. This table comes from immunoSEQ multiplex PCR, and its TCRdb copy is limited to in-frame clones, with some not included. This repertoire shows 90,000 or so clones, approximately 90% found once; its top ten account for approximately 0.81%. Sampled blood was obtained at baseline, cycle 4 day 1, and cycle 7 day 1. This clone was seen a single time. The antigen is not known. Study-level points and caveats: Those patients achieving a partial response at 0.1-3.0 mg/kg showed among the lowest clonal expansion.

This specimen was CD4+ or CD8+ T cells sorted from blood, taken in a trial of the OX40 agonist ivuxolimab. This receptor was obtained from an adult with an advanced solid tumor such as melanoma, head and neck, liver or kidney cancer.

CDR3 DNA sequence: TGTGCCAGTAGTGAGCCAGAAAACACTGAAGCTTTCTTT. Encoded protein: CASSEPENTEAFF. This rearrangement joins TRBV19 to TRBJ1-1; D remains ambiguous. The CDR3 runs 13 residues. The V end was cut by 5 bases, the J end by 2 bases, with 9 bases between. In germline, CDR1 is LNHDA, CDR2 SQIVND (reference sequence).